This T cell receptor beta chain emerged from a study of blood T cells in healthy people across ages. This CDR3 is 16 amino acids long. V lost 3 bases and J lost 3; bases outside the gene matches: 6. The V gene's germline CDR1 is LGHDT and CDR2 YNNKEL (reference sequence). Alongside a J-beta primer mix, a sample-barcoded 5' primer served in a second PCR lasting about 7 to 12 cycles. TCRdb re-derived calls from the 5' RACE reads in MiXCR, one entry per CDR3 protein. The data hold about 780,000 distinct CDR3 sequences, with more than 25% observed a single time. In each sample, at least 7 million PBMCs were isolated. This clonotype was counted a few times. This same sample was also part of a study on T cells of mothers and their children. Per that paper: In this cohort, donors were a few healthy Caucasian mothers plus their six children. The study obtained over 8 million TCR beta CDR3 reads per mother and about 3 million per child.

The chain links TRBV3-1 to TRBJ2-2; 8 bases match TRBD2. The sequence came from a boy between 5 and 17 years old in good health. The sample consisted of blood. The CDR3 reads CASSHSSGAYTGELFF. The CDR3 DNA follows: TGTGCCAGCAGCCACAGTAGCGGGGCATACACCGGGGAGCTGTTTTTT.